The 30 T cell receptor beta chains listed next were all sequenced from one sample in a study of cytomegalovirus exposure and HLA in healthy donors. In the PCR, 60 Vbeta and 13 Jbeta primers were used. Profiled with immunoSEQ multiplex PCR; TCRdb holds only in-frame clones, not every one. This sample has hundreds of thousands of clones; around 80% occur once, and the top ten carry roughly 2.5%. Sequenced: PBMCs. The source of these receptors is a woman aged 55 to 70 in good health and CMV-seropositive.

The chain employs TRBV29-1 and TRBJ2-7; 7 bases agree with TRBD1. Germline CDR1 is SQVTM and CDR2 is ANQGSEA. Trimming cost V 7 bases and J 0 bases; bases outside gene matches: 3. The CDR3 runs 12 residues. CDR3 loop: CSARDSSYEQYF. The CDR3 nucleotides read TGCAGCGCCCGGGACAGCTCCTACGAGCAGTACTTC.

CDR3 region: CASSPGDRENSPLHF. CDR3 DNA: TGTGCCAGCAGTCCTGGAGACAGGGAAAATTCACCCCTCCACTTT. This chain uses TRBV28 with TRBJ1-6; 7 positions match TRBD1. V shed 5 bases and J 7 bases; nucleotides not matched to a gene: 8. The CDR3 covers 15 residues. Germline CDR1 MDHEN, CDR2 SYDVKM.

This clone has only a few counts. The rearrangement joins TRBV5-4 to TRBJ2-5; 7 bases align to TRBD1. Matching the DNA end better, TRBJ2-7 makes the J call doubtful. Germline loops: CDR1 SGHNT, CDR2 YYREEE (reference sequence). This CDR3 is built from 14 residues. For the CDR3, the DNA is TGTGCCAGCAGATTCCGGGACAGCACCTACGAGCAGTACTTC. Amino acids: CASRFRDSTYEQYF.

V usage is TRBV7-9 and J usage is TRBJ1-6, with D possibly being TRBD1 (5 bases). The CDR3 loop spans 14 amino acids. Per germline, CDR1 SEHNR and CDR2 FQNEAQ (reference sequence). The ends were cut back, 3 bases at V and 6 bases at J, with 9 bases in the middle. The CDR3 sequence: CASSFDSSNSPLHF. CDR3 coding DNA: TGTGCCAGCAGCTTCGACAGCTCTAATTCACCCCTCCACTTT.

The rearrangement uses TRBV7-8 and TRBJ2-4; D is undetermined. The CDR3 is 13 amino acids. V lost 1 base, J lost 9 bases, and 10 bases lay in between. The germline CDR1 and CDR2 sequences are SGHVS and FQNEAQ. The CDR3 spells CASSLGAPSIQYF. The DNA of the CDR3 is TGTGCCAGCAGCTTAGGCGCCCCGAGCATTCAGTACTTC.

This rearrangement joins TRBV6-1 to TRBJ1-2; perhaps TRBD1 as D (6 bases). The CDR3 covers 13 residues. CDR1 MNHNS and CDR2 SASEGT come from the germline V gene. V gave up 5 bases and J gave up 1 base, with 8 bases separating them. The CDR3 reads CASSLDSNYGYTF. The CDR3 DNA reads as TGTGCCAGCAGTTTGGACAGTAACTATGGCTACACCTTC.

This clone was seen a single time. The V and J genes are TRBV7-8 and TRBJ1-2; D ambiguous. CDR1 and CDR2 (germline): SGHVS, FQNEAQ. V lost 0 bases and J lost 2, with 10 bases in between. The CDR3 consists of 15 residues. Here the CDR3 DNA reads TGTGCCAGCAGCTTAGCCCGGACGGGAAACTATGGCTACACCTTC. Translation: CASSLARTGNYGYTF.

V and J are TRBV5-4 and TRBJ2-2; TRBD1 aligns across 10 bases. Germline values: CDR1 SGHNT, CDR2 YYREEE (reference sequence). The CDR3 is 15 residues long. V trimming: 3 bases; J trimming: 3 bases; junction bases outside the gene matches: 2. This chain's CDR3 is CASSSGTGDTGELFF. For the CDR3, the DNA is TGTGCCAGCAGCTCGGGGACAGGGGACACCGGGGAGCTGTTTTTT.

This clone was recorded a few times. CDR3 coding DNA: TGTGCCAGCAGTCCGGACAGTACTCTATATTTT. The encoded protein is CASSPDSTLYF. J is TRBJ1-3 and V is TRBV2, with a tentative D call TRBD1 (6 bases). The CDR3 is 11 residues long. The germline V and J ends were trimmed by 5 bases and 14 bases, with 13 bases remaining between them. Germline V gives CDR1 SNHLY, CDR2 FYNNEI.

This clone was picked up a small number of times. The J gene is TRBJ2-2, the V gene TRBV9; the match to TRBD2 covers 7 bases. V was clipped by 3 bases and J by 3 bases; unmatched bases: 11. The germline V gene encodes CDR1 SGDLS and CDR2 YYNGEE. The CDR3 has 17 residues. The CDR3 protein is CASSAGGLSRYTGELFF. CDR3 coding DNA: TGTGCCAGCAGCGCGGGGGGACTGAGCCGTTACACCGGGGAGCTGTTTTTT.

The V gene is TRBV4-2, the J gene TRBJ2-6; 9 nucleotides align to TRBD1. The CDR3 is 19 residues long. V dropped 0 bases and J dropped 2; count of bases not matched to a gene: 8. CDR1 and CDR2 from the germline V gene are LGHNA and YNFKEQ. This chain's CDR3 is CASSQDLDRGEAGANVLTF. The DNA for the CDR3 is TGTGCCAGCAGCCAAGATCTCGACAGGGGGGAAGCTGGGGCCAACGTCCTGACTTTC.

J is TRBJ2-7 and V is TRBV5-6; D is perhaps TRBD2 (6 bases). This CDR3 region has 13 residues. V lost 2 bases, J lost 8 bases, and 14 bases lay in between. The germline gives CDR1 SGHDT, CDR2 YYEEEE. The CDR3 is CASSFPGVGKQYF. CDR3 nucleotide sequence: TGTGCCAGCAGCTTTCCGGGAGTGGGCAAGCAGTACTTC. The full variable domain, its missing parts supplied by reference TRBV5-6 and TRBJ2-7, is DAGVTQSPTHLIKTRGQQVTLRCSPKSGHDTVSWYQQALGQGPQFIFQYYEEEERQRGNFPDRFSGHQFPNYSSELNVNALLLGDSALYLCASSFPGVGKQYFGPGTRLTVT.

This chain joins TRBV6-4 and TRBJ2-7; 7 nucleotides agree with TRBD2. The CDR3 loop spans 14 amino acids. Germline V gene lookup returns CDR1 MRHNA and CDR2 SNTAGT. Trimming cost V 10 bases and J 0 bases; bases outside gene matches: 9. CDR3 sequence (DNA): TGTGCCAATACGTCCGGGACTAACTCCTACGAGCAGTACTTC. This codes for CANTSGTNSYEQYF.

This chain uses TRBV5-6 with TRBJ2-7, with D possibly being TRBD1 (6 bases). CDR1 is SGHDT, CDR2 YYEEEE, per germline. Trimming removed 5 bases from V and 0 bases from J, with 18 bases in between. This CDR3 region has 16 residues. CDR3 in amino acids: CASSLVPGTPSYEQYF. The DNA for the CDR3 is TGTGCCAGCAGTCTGGTCCCCGGGACACCCTCCTACGAGCAGTACTTC.

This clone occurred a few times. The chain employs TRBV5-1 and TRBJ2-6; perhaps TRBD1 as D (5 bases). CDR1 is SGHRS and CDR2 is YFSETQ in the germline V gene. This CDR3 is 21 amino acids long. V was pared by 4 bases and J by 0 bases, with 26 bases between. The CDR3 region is CASSAGRRVGASISGANVLTF. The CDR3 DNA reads TGCGCCAGCAGCGCAGGGCGTAGAGTAGGGGCGAGTATCTCTGGGGCCAACGTCCTGACTTTC. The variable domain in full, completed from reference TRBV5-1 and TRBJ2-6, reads KAGVTQTPRYLIKTRGQQVTLSCSPISGHRSVSWYQQTPGQGLQFLFEYFSETQRNKGNFPGRFSGRQFSNSRSEMNVSTLELGDSALYLCASSAGRRVGASISGANVLTFGAGSRLTVL.

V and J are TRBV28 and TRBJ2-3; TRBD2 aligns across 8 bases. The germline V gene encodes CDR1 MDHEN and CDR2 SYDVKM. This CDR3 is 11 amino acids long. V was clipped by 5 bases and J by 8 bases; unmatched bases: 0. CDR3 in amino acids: CASSRGGTQYF. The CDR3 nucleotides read TGTGCCAGCAGTCGGGGGGGTACGCAGTATTTT.

The CDR3 nucleotides read TGTGCCAGCAGTTTCGTAGGGGAGGCAGATACGCAGTATTTT. Protein product: CASSFVGEADTQYF. This rearrangement joins TRBV28 to TRBJ2-3; tentatively, D is TRBD2 (6 bases). The CDR3 loop spans 14 amino acids. Trimming cost V 3 bases and J 4 bases, with 11 bases left between them. Germline-derived CDR1 and CDR2 are MDHEN and SYDVKM.

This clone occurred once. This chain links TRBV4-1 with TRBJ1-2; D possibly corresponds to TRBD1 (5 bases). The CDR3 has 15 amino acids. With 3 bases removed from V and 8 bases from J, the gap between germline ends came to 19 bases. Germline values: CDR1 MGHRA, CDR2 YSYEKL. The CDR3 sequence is CASSHPLGGAGGYTF. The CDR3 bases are TGCGCCAGCAGCCACCCCCTGGGCGGGGCAGGGGGCTACACCTTC.

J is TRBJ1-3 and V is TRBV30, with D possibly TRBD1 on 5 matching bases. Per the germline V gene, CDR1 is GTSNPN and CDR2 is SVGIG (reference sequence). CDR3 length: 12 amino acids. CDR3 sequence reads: CALGGSGNTIYF. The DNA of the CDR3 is TGTGCTTTGGGGGGGAGCGGAAACACCATATATTTT.

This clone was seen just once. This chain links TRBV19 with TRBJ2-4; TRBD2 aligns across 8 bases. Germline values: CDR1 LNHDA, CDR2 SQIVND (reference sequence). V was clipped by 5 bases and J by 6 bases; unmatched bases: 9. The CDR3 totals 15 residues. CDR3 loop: CASSADERETNIQYF. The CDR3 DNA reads TGTGCCAGTAGTGCCGATGAGCGGGAGACAAACATTCAGTACTTC.

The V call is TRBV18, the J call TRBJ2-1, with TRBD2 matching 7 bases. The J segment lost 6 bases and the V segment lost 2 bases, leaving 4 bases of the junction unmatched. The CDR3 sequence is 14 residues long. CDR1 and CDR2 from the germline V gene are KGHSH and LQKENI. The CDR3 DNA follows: TGTGCCAGCTCACCAGGGACTATCAGCAATGAGCAGTTCTTC. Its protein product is CASSPGTISNEQFF.

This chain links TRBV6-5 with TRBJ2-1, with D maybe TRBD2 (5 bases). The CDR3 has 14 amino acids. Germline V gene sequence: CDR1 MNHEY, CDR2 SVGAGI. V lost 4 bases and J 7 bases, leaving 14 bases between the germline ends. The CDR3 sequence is CASSSGLPGNEQFF. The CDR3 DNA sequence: TGTGCCAGCAGTTCCGGGCTCCCGGGGAATGAGCAGTTCTTC.

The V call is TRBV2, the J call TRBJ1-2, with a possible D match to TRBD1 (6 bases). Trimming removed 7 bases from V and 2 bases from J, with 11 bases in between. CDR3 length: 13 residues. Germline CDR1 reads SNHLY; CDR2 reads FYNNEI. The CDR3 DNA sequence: TGTGCCAGCAAGGGGGAGGGGAACTATGGCTACACCTTC. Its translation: CASKGEGNYGYTF.

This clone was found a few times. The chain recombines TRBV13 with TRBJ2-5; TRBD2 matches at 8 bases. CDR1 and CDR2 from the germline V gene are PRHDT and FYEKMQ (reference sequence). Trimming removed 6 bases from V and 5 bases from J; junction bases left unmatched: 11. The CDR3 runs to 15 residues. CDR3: CASSVRGGFGETQYF. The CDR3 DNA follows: TGTGCCAGCAGTGTTCGGGGGGGCTTCGGTGAGACCCAGTACTTC.

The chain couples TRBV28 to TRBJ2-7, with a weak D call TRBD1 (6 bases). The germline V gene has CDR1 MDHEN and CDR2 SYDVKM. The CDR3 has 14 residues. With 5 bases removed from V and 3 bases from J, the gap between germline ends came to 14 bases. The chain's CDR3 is CASSQPDSNYEQYF. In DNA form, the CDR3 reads TGTGCCAGCAGTCAGCCGGACAGTAACTACGAGCAGTACTTC.

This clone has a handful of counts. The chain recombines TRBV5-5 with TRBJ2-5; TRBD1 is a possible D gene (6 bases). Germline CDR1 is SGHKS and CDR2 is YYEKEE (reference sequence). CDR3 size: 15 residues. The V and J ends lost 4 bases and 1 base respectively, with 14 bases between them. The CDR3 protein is CASSQGPTSQETQYF. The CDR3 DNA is TGTGCCAGCAGCCAGGGGCCGACCTCCCAAGAGACCCAGTACTTC. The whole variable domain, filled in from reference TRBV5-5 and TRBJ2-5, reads DAGVTQSPTHLIKTRGQQVTLRCSPISGHKSVSWYQQVLGQGPQFIFQYYEKEERGRGNFPDRFSARQFPNYSSELNVNALLLGDSALYLCASSQGPTSQETQYFGPGTRLLVL.

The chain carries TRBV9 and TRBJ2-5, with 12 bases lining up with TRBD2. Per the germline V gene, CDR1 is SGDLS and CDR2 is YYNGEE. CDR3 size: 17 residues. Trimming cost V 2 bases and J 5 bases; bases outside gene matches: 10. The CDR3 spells CASSVAPSGGAGETQYF. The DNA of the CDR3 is TGTGCCAGCAGCGTGGCTCCTAGCGGGGGGGCCGGGGAGACCCAGTACTTC.

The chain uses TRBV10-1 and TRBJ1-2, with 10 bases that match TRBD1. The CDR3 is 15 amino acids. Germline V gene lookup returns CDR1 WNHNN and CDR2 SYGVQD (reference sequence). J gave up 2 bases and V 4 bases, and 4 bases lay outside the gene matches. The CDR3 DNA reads TGCGCCAGCAGTGGGGGACAGGGGCTGAACTATGGCTACACCTTC. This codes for CASSGGQGLNYGYTF.

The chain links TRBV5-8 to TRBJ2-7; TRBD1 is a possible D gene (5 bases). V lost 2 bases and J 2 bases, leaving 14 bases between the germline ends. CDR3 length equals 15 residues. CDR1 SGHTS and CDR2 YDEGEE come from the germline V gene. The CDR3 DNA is TGTGCCAGCAGCTTTTCGGCAGGGAAGACCTACGAGCAGTACTTC. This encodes CASSFSAGKTYEQYF.

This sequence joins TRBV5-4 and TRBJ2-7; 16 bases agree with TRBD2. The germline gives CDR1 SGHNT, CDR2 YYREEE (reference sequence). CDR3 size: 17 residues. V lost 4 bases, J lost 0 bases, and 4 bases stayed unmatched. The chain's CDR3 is CASSSGTSGRASYEQYF. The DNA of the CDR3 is TGTGCCAGCAGCAGCGGGACTAGCGGGAGGGCCTCCTACGAGCAGTACTTC.